What follows are 28 T cell receptor beta chains derived from one specimen sequenced in a study of OX40 agonist ivuxolimab in advanced cancers. The library was made by the immunoSEQ multiplex PCR assay. TCRdb holds this immuneACCESS table with in-frame rearrangements only. Some clones are missing; in checked studies, unresolved V genes explain under half, and the rest has no known cause. This sample comprises about 50,000 clones, about 85% of them detected only once. Of the sample, roughly 1.2% falls within the top ten clones. This material consisted of CD4+ or CD8+ T cells sorted from blood, taken in a trial of the OX40 agonist ivuxolimab. The receptors shown here come from an adult with an advanced solid tumor such as melanoma, head and neck, liver or kidney cancer.

In regard to this clone: The junction shows a germline mismatch at one end, possibly a read error. The rearrangement joins TRBV5-6 to TRBJ2-1; D unclear. Germline CDR1 and CDR2: SGHDT and YYEEEE. This CDR3 comprises 18 residues. CDR3 residues: CASSLILRLLSSERPPVF. The CDR3 coding sequence is TGTGCCAGCAGCTTGATCCTAAGGTTATTGTCTTCGGAGCGACCTCCGGTCTTC.

This chain uses TRBV30 with TRBJ2-3; TRBD2 matches at 8 bases. J lost 1 base, V lost 2 bases, and 2 bases had no gene match. This CDR3 is built from 14 residues. Germline V gene data show CDR1 as GTSNPN and CDR2 as SVGIG (reference sequence). This chain's CDR3 is CAWSPAGGTDTQYF. CDR3 bases: TGTGCCTGGAGTCCAGCGGGGGGCACAGATACGCAGTATTTT.

The chain is built from TRBV19 and TRBJ1-4, with 8 bases fitting TRBD1. Germline V gene lookup returns CDR1 LNHDA and CDR2 SQIVND (reference sequence). The CDR3 is made up of 19 amino acids. Trimming removed 7 bases from V and 5 bases from J; junction bases left unmatched: 21. The CDR3 spells CASTLGRPLPGQANEKLFF. CDR3 nucleotides: TGTGCCAGTACTCTCGGGCGCCCATTACCGGGACAGGCAAATGAAAAACTGTTTTTT.

DNA of the CDR3: TGCGCCAGCAGCCCTGGGGGATATAGCAATCAGCCCCAGCATTTT. It translates to CASSPGGYSNQPQHF. The chain links TRBV5-1 to TRBJ1-5; a weak D match, TRBD1 (5 bases). CDR3 length equals 15 residues. The V gene's germline CDR1 is SGHRS and CDR2 YFSETQ. Trimming cost V 4 bases and J 0 bases, with 11 bases left between them.

This clone was seen just once. It is unclear where the CDR3 begins or ends on the DNA, so no DNA is shown, and the CDR3 is as TCRdb lists it. This rearrangement joins TRBV6-1 to TRBJ2-5; TRBD2 is the table's D call and was not checked against the DNA. The germline V gene has CDR1 MNHNS and CDR2 SASEGT. The CDR3 extends over 14 residues, inclusive of both ends. CDR3 sequence reads: CASSESSGQREQYF.

A few counts support this clone. The V call is TRBV29-1, the J call TRBJ2-3; 7 bases agree with TRBD2. Germline V CDR1 and CDR2: SQVTM, ANQGSEA. J lost 2 bases, V lost 6 bases, and 14 bases had no gene match. This CDR3 has 16 residues. CDR3 sequence reads: CSVGGYSRRPTDTQYF. The CDR3 DNA follows: TGCAGCGTCGGGGGGTACAGTCGGAGGCCCACAGATACGCAGTATTTT.

This clone was found once. V usage is TRBV9 and J usage is TRBJ2-1, with 10 bases fitting TRBD2. Germline-derived CDR1 and CDR2 are SGDLS and YYNGEE. V was clipped by 0 bases and J by 3 bases; unmatched bases: 0. The CDR3 runs 15 residues. This CDR3 reads CASSVGLAGYNEQFF. The CDR3 DNA is TGTGCCAGCAGCGTAGGACTAGCGGGCTACAATGAGCAGTTCTTC.

The J gene is TRBJ1-2, the V gene TRBV19, with 9 nucleotides matching TRBD1. Germline V gene data show CDR1 as LNHDA and CDR2 as SQIVND (reference sequence). J lost 0 bases, V lost 8 bases, and 4 bases had no gene match. The CDR3 covers 14 residues. CDR3 residues: CASGDREANYGYTF. CDR3 bases: TGTGCCAGTGGGGACAGGGAAGCTAACTATGGCTACACCTTC. The full variable domain, in which reference TRBV19 and TRBJ1-2 provide the parts outside the CDR3, is DGGITQSPKYLFRKEGQNVTLSCEQNLNHDAMYWYRQDPGQGLRLIYYSQIVNDFQKGDIAEGYSVSREKKESFPLTVTSAQKNPTAFYLCASGDREANYGYTFGSGTRLTVV.

This clone has more than one count but fewer than ten. This chain links TRBV18 with TRBJ2-7, with D possibly called TRBD1 or TRBD2 (5 bases each). Between the trimmed V and J ends, which lost 4 bases and 4 bases, there was a span of 11 bases. The germline V gene encodes CDR1 KGHSH and CDR2 LQKENI. The CDR3 sequence is 13 residues long. The CDR3 DNA is TGTGCCAGCTCACGGGGCAGGGAGTACGAGCAGTACTTC. This encodes CASSRGREYEQYF.

This clone came up a few times. This chain connects TRBV11-1 to TRBJ2-5, with 8 bases that match TRBD1. V lost 0 bases, J lost 4 bases, and 13 bases stayed unmatched. Germline CDR1 SGHAT, CDR2 FQDESV (reference sequence). This CDR3 comprises 18 residues. The CDR3 DNA reads TGTGCCAGCAGCTTAGCACTTATGACTACAGGGGGTCGAGAGACCCAGTACTTC. This gives the protein CASSLALMTTGGRETQYF.

The chain joins TRBV20-1 to TRBJ2-7; D is unresolved. The CDR3 totals 10 residues. Germline V gene lookup returns CDR1 DFQATT and CDR2 SNEGSKA (reference sequence). V lost 6 bases and J lost 5, with 8 bases in between. The CDR3 DNA is TGCAGTGCCCCTTTGGACGAGCAGTACTTC. It encodes CSAPLDEQYF.

V gene TRBV6-1 combines with J gene TRBJ2-5; D tentatively reads TRBD1 or TRBD2 (6 bases each). The length of the CDR3 is 15 residues. V shed 7 bases and J shed 4 bases, with 19 bases lying between them. CDR1 and CDR2 from the germline V gene are MNHNS and SASEGT. CDR3 nucleotide sequence: TGTGCCAGCACTTCGGGGACAAAGGGGGGAGAGACCCAGTACTTC. Encoded protein: CASTSGTKGGETQYF.

The rearrangement uses TRBV9 and TRBJ2-6; no clear D gene. The CDR3 is made up of 14 amino acids. Germline V gives CDR1 SGDLS, CDR2 YYNGEE. The V gene lost 2 bases and the J gene lost 2 bases, with 5 bases spanning the gap. CDR3 sequence: CASSVDTGANVLTF. In nucleotides, the CDR3 is TGTGCCAGCAGCGTCGACACTGGGGCCAACGTCCTGACTTTC.

This chain uses TRBV6-6 with TRBJ1-4; D remains ambiguous. Between the trimmed V and J ends, which lost 4 bases and 8 bases, there was a span of 14 bases. The germline CDR1 and CDR2 sequences are MNHNY and SVGAGI (reference sequence). CDR3 size: 14 residues. The CDR3 is CASSSVGSGEKLFF. CDR3 in DNA: TGTGCCAGCAGTTCCGTCGGGTCGGGCGAAAAACTGTTTTTT.

The chain employs TRBV10-2 and TRBJ1-5, with D uncertain. Germline loops: CDR1 WSHSY, CDR2 SAAADI. The CDR3 is 12 amino acids. V was cut by 5 bases and J by 7 bases, with 9 bases left in between. CDR3 protein: CASSSGLQPQHF. The CDR3 DNA reads TGCGCCAGCAGTTCGGGGTTACAGCCCCAGCATTTT.

The rearrangement joins TRBV5-4 to TRBJ2-5, with TRBD2 as a possible D gene (6 bases). This CDR3 comprises 14 residues. Trimming removed 1 base from V and 5 bases from J, with 12 bases in between. Germline V gene lookup returns CDR1 SGHNT and CDR2 YYREEE (reference sequence). CDR3 bases: TGTGCCAGCAGCTTGTGGGCTAGCGCGGAGACCCAGTACTTC. Protein sequence: CASSLWASAETQYF.

The V gene is TRBV5-6, the J gene TRBJ2-5; 11 bases line up with TRBD1. CDR3 length equals 15 residues. Germline V gene data show CDR1 as SGHDT and CDR2 as YYEEEE. V trimming: 3 bases; J trimming: 2 bases; junction bases outside the gene matches: 3. Written as DNA, the CDR3 is TGTGCCAGCAGCTGGGGGGACAGGGGGCAAGAGACCCAGTACTTC. This translates into CASSWGDRGQETQYF. The complete variable domain, with remaining parts taken from reference TRBV5-6 and TRBJ2-5, reads DAGVTQSPTHLIKTRGQQVTLRCSPKSGHDTVSWYQQALGQGPQFIFQYYEEEERQRGNFPDRFSGHQFPNYSSELNVNALLLGDSALYLCASSWGDRGQETQYFGPGTRLLVL.

Worth noting for this clone: The sample holds other DNA sequences that translate to the same CDR3. The rearrangement uses TRBV11-2 and TRBJ2-3, with 8 bases aligning to TRBD2. V trimming: 3 bases; J trimming: 3 bases; junction bases outside the gene matches: 5. CDR1 SGHAT and CDR2 FQNNGV come from the germline V gene. The CDR3 runs to 15 residues. DNA for the CDR3: TGTGCCAGCAGCTTTTTGGCGGGGGGAACAGATACGCAGTATTTT. Protein product: CASSFLAGGTDTQYF.

The rearrangement links TRBV7-8 to TRBJ1-5, with unresolved D. The length of the CDR3 is 14 residues. Deletions cut 2 bases from V and 2 bases from J, with 7 bases between. Germline V gene lookup returns CDR1 SGHVS and CDR2 FQNEAQ. In nucleotides, the CDR3 is TGTGCCAGCAGCTTATTTCCAGGCAATCAGCCCCAGCATTTT. It translates to CASSLFPGNQPQHF.

The chain carries TRBV6-6 and TRBJ1-1, with D maybe TRBD1 (5 bases). Germline assignment: CDR1 MNHNY and CDR2 SVGAGI (reference sequence). Trimming took off 10 bases at V and 5 bases at J, with 20 bases between the two ends. The CDR3 is made up of 14 amino acids. Here the CDR3 reads CATTAPRGETEAFF. CDR3 sequence (DNA): TGTGCCACCACGGCCCCTAGGGGCGAAACTGAAGCTTTCTTT.

This chain joins TRBV5-1 and TRBJ2-2, with D perhaps matching TRBD1 (6 bases). The CDR3 has 16 residues. The germline CDR1 and CDR2 sequences are SGHRS and YFSETQ. Trimming cost V 3 bases and J 7 bases, with 19 bases left between them. The CDR3 is CASSSGTPLGVGELFF. The CDR3 DNA follows: TGCGCCAGCAGCTCCGGGACACCACTTGGGGTCGGGGAGCTGTTTTTT.

The chain couples TRBV6-6 to TRBJ1-5, with D uncertain. V lost 6 bases to trimming and J lost 10 bases, with 10 bases between them. The CDR3 is 11 amino acids. Germline values: CDR1 MNHNY, CDR2 SVGAGI (reference sequence). In DNA form, the CDR3 reads TGTGCCAGCAGCTCCCAGGAACCCCAGCATTTT. Translation: CASSSQEPQHF.

In DNA form, the CDR3 reads TGTGCCGGAAGCATAGCGGGATACACAGATACGCAGTATTTT. As protein: CAGSIAGYTDTQYF. This sequence joins TRBV5-4 and TRBJ2-3; 8 nucleotides line up with TRBD2. The V segment lost 10 bases and the J segment 2 bases; nucleotides outside the gene matches: 9. The germline CDR1 and CDR2 sequences are SGHNT and YYREEE (reference sequence). The CDR3 sequence is 14 residues long.

This clone appeared a few times. The chain combines TRBV7-9 with TRBJ2-7; TRBD1 might be the D (6 bases). This CDR3 spans 14 amino acids. Per the germline V gene, CDR1 is SEHNR and CDR2 is FQNEAQ (reference sequence). Trimming removed 3 bases at V and 5 bases at J, with 14 bases between. CDR3 DNA: TGTGCCAGCAGCTTGGATCAGGGGACCCACGAGCAGTACTTC. This translates into CASSLDQGTHEQYF.

CDR3 in amino acids: CASSQDWWRTNEQFF. In nucleotides, the CDR3 is TGTGCCAGCAGCCAAGATTGGTGGAGGACCAATGAGCAGTTCTTC. The genes are TRBV4-2 and TRBJ2-1; D is perhaps TRBD2 (5 bases). There are 15 residues in the CDR3. Trimming cost V 0 bases and J 6 bases, with 12 bases left between them. CDR1 and CDR2 from the germline V gene are LGHNA and YNFKEQ.

This chain uses TRBV5-1 with TRBJ2-3, with no clear D. CDR3 length: 13 residues. Per germline, CDR1 SGHRS and CDR2 YFSETQ. Trimming took off 5 bases at V and 6 bases at J, with 13 bases between the two ends. This CDR3 reads CASSPGPRDTQYF. DNA of the CDR3: TGCGCCAGCAGTCCCGGCCCTAGGGATACGCAGTATTTT.

This clone was observed a single time. The rearrangement links TRBV5-5 to TRBJ2-4, with no clear D. Per germline, CDR1 SGHKS and CDR2 YYEKEE (reference sequence). The CDR3 totals 13 residues. The ends were cut back, 1 base at V and 6 bases at J, with 8 bases in the middle. The CDR3 sequence: CASSLIYGNIQYF. CDR3 nucleotide sequence: TGTGCCAGCAGCTTGATATACGGAAACATTCAGTACTTC.

The chain combines TRBV19 with TRBJ2-5; D tentatively fits TRBD1 or TRBD2 (6 bases each). The CDR3 spans 12 residues. The germline V and J ends were trimmed by 3 bases and 9 bases, with 11 bases remaining between them. Germline-derived CDR1 and CDR2 are LNHDA and SQIVND (reference sequence). CDR3 protein: CASSIQGGPQYF. Here the CDR3 DNA reads TGTGCCAGTAGTATCCAAGGGGGGCCCCAGTACTTC. The whole variable domain, remainder taken from reference TRBV19 and TRBJ2-5, is DGGITQSPKYLFRKEGQNVTLSCEQNLNHDAMYWYRQDPGQGLRLIYYSQIVNDFQKGDIAEGYSVSREKKESFPLTVTSAQKNPTAFYLCASSIQGGPQYFGPGTRLLVL.